Following are 29 T cell receptor beta chains from one sample sequenced in a study of blood T cell repertoires in COVID-19. Assay: immunoSEQ multiplex PCR; the TCRdb copy retains only in-frame clones and omits some. The table includes 300,000 to 400,000 clones, over 70% detected once. Sequencing was carried out using peripheral blood. Receptors originate from a woman aged 50 to 65 with COVID-19, enrolled during active disease.

This clone was recorded a few times. V is TRBV5-1 and J is TRBJ2-4; 10 bases are shared with TRBD1. The V gene end was trimmed by 4 bases and the J gene end by 7 bases; junction bases not matched to a gene: 2. CDR1 SGHRS and CDR2 YFSETQ come from the germline V gene. The CDR3 length is 13 residues. The DNA of the CDR3 is TGCGCCAGCAGCGAGGGACAGGGGAACATTCAGTACTTC. The encoded protein is CASSEGQGNIQYF. Full variable domain (remainder filled in from reference TRBV5-1 and TRBJ2-4): KAGVTQTPRYLIKTRGQQVTLSCSPISGHRSVSWYQQTPGQGLQFLFEYFSETQRNKGNFPGRFSGRQFSNSRSEMNVSTLELGDSALYLCASSEGQGNIQYFGAGTRLSVL.

The chain carries TRBV18 and TRBJ1-3; possibly TRBD1 for D (5 bases). V was clipped by 3 bases and J by 1 base, with 19 bases between them. The CDR3 is 18 amino acids. Germline assignment: CDR1 KGHSH and CDR2 LQKENI. CDR3 protein: CASSPLLTTGGSGNTIYF. The DNA for the CDR3 is TGTGCCAGCTCACCCCTCCTCACGACCGGGGGGTCTGGAAACACCATATATTTT.

This clone was counted a single time. The chain joins TRBV6-2 or TRBV6-3 to TRBJ2-5, with a weak D call TRBD2 (6 bases). The CDR3 has 17 residues. Per germline, CDR1 MNHEY and CDR2 SVGEGT. Trimming took off 0 bases at V and 2 bases at J, with 16 bases between the two ends. The CDR3 coding sequence is TGTGCCAGCAGTTACTCCGCCGGGCTAGCGAAGCAAGAGACCCAGTACTTC. Its translation is CASSYSAGLAKQETQYF.

The chain uses TRBV5-1 and TRBJ2-1, with TRBD2 as a possible D gene (5 bases). Germline loops: CDR1 SGHRS, CDR2 YFSETQ. Trimming took off 0 bases at V and 4 bases at J, with 14 bases between the two ends. This CDR3 comprises 16 residues. CDR3 residues: CASSLAGGGLYNEQFF. The DNA for the CDR3 is TGCGCCAGCAGCTTGGCCGGAGGCGGGCTGTACAATGAGCAGTTCTTC.

This sequence joins TRBV7-9 and TRBJ1-4; 8 nucleotides line up with TRBD1. The germline gives CDR1 SEHNR, CDR2 FQNEAQ (reference sequence). The CDR3 contains 15 residues. Trimming at V came to 5 bases and at J to 4 bases, leaving 6 bases not matched to a gene. The CDR3 spells CASSTGGQINEKLFF. The CDR3 DNA is TGTGCCAGCAGCACAGGGGGACAGATTAATGAAAAACTGTTTTTT.

This clone was picked up one time. The chain couples TRBV19 to TRBJ1-5; D uncertain. The CDR3 is made up of 15 amino acids. V lost 7 bases, J lost 3 bases, and 16 bases lay in between. Germline CDR1 LNHDA, CDR2 SQIVND (reference sequence). In DNA, the CDR3 is TGTGCCAGTATGAGTTTGTCTTCCAACAATCAGCCCCAGCATTTT. Amino acid sequence: CASMSLSSNNQPQHF.

This rearrangement joins TRBV2 to TRBJ2-3, with 12 bases matching TRBD1. Germline V CDR1 and CDR2: SNHLY, FYNNEI. The CDR3 has 17 amino acids. V shed 4 bases and J 1 base; nucleotides not matched to a gene: 6. CDR3: CASSGRGQGARTDTQYF. The CDR3 nucleotides are TGTGCCAGCAGTGGACGGGGACAGGGGGCCCGCACAGATACGCAGTATTTT. Complete variable domain (other parts from reference TRBV2 and TRBJ2-3): EPEVTQTPSHQVTQMGQEVILRCVPISNHLYFYWYRQILGQKVEFLVSFYNNEISEKSEIFDDQFSVERPDGSNFTLKIRSTKLEDSAMYFCASSGRGQGARTDTQYFGPGTRLTVL.

The chain links TRBV12-3 or TRBV12-4 to TRBJ1-1; 10 bases match TRBD1. This CDR3 is built from 13 residues. Trimming took 6 bases from V and 6 from J; bases not matched to a gene: 4. CDR3 region: CASRPGQGSEAFF. CDR3 DNA sequence: TGTGCCAGCAGACCGGGACAGGGGTCTGAAGCTTTCTTT.

This rearrangement joins TRBV7-9 to TRBJ1-4; maybe TRBD1 (6 bases). Trimming shortened V by 3 bases and J by 8 bases, and 13 bases separated the two germline ends. There are 14 residues in the CDR3. Per germline, CDR1 SEHNR and CDR2 FQNEAQ (reference sequence). The DNA of the CDR3 is TGTGCCAGCAGCTTTGGACAGTATGGGGAAAAACTGTTTTTT. It yields the protein CASSFGQYGEKLFF.

The J gene is TRBJ2-7, the V gene TRBV19, with 7 bases lining up with TRBD2. Germline V gene sequence: CDR1 LNHDA, CDR2 SQIVND (reference sequence). This CDR3 comprises 15 residues. J gave up 3 bases and V 3 bases, and 8 bases lay outside the gene matches. This CDR3 is CASSIDSAGVYEQYF. In DNA form, the CDR3 reads TGTGCCAGTAGTATCGATTCCGCGGGGGTCTACGAGCAGTACTTC.

This chain joins TRBV19 and TRBJ1-1, with D unclear. The CDR3 length is 18 residues. Trimming stripped 0 bases from V and 1 base from J, with 18 bases between. Germline values: CDR1 LNHDA, CDR2 SQIVND (reference sequence). CDR3 protein: CASSIDGLSGLRNTEAFF. CDR3 sequence (DNA): TGTGCCAGTAGTATAGACGGGCTAAGCGGATTAAGGAACACTGAAGCTTTCTTT.

J is TRBJ2-7 and V is TRBV7-9, with 7 bases aligning to TRBD2. The V segment lost 1 base and the J segment 4 bases; nucleotides outside the gene matches: 7. In germline, CDR1 is SEHNR, CDR2 FQNEAQ (reference sequence). This CDR3 comprises 15 residues. The CDR3 region is CASSLDYGTIYEQYF. The DNA of the CDR3 is TGTGCCAGCAGCTTAGATTATGGGACTATATACGAGCAGTACTTC.

The rearrangement joins TRBV11-2 to TRBJ2-2; tentative D call: TRBD1 (6 bases). With 0 bases removed from V and 6 bases from J, the gap between germline ends came to 14 bases. This CDR3 is 16 amino acids long. Germline lookup yields CDR1 SGHAT and CDR2 FQNNGV. The CDR3 is CASSLEGRGSAGELFF. The CDR3 bases are TGTGCCAGCAGCTTAGAGGGCAGGGGATCGGCCGGGGAGCTGTTTTTT. The variable domain in full, with the rest retrieved from reference TRBV11-2 and TRBJ2-2, is EAGVAQSPRYKIIEKRQSVAFWCNPISGHATLYWYQQILGQGPKLLIQFQNNGVVDDSQLPKDRFSAERLKGVDSTLKIQPAKLEDSAVYLCASSLEGRGSAGELFFGEGSRLTVL.

The chain has TRBV5-3 and TRBJ1-5, with D unclear. TRBV5-3 is an ORF, with its function uncertain. V lost 0 bases to trimming and J lost 6 bases, with 16 bases between them. The CDR3 is 16 amino acids. The CDR3 nucleotides are TGTGCCAGAAGCTTGGCGGCGGCGTCTTGCGGTCAGCCCCAGCATTTT. Amino acid sequence: CARSLAAASCGQPQHF.

The chain joins TRBV6-6 to TRBJ1-1; weak D call: TRBD1 (5 bases). The CDR3 contains 16 residues. The germline V gene encodes CDR1 MNHNY and CDR2 SVGAGI (reference sequence). V lost 7 bases and J lost 0, with 18 bases in between. This chain's CDR3 is CASIPATWTLNTEAFF. DNA of the CDR3: TGTGCCAGCATTCCGGCTACATGGACATTGAACACTGAAGCTTTCTTT.

V gene TRBV12-3 or TRBV12-4 combines with J gene TRBJ2-7, with TRBD2 as a possible D gene (6 bases). CDR3 length: 12 amino acids. Trimming pared 3 bases from V and 5 bases from J, leaving 8 bases between. The CDR3 DNA sequence: TGTGCCAGCAGTTTGGGCGGGAACGAGCAGTACTTC. Translation: CASSLGGNEQYF.

The chain has TRBV15 and TRBJ2-2; the match to TRBD1 covers 9 bases. V shed 9 bases and J 5 bases; nucleotides not matched to a gene: 10. This CDR3 comprises 15 residues. Germline assignment: CDR1 LNHNV and CDR2 YYDKDF (reference sequence). The CDR3 reads CATTQQGAWTGELFF. The CDR3 nucleotides are TGTGCCACTACGCAACAGGGGGCTTGGACCGGGGAGCTGTTTTTT.

This clone came up once. The sample contains more than one DNA sequence encoding this CDR3. The gene calls are TRBV10-3 and TRBJ2-3; TRBD2 agrees at 7 bases. The length of the CDR3 is 11 residues. After removal of 8 bases from V and 4 bases from J, the junction contained 0 bases not matched to a gene. Germline-derived CDR1 and CDR2 are ENHRY and SYGVKD. The CDR3, as DNA: TGTGCCATCCGGGGGGCAGATACGCAGTATTTT. Translated: CAIRGADTQYF.

The rearrangement uses TRBV5-1 and TRBJ1-2; tentatively, D is TRBD1 (5 bases). Germline V gene sequence: CDR1 SGHRS, CDR2 YFSETQ. The CDR3 is made up of 16 amino acids. The V end lost 0 bases, the J end lost 4 bases, and 16 bases lay between the germline ends. This CDR3 reads CASSLASGASAYGYTF. DNA for the CDR3: TGCGCCAGCAGCTTGGCCAGCGGGGCATCGGCCTATGGCTACACCTTC.

V is TRBV6-4 and J is TRBJ2-7, with 10 bases lining up with TRBD2. V lost 6 bases to trimming and J lost 4 bases; unmatched junction nucleotides: 9. This CDR3 is 15 amino acids long. The germline gives CDR1 MRHNA, CDR2 SNTAGT. The DNA of the CDR3 is TGTGCCAGCAGCGAGACAGCGGGAGGGCCGTACGAGCAGTACTTC. This translates into CASSETAGGPYEQYF.

This CDR3 reads CASSYTSGTYNEQFF. The CDR3 bases are TGTGCCAGCAGTTACACTAGCGGGACCTACAATGAGCAGTTCTTC. This chain connects TRBV6-2 or TRBV6-3 to TRBJ2-1, with TRBD2 identical over 10 bases. The CDR3 extends over 15 amino acids. J lost 2 bases, V lost 2 bases, and 0 bases had no gene match. Germline CDR1 is MNHEY and CDR2 is SVGEGT.

The chain couples TRBV7-9 to TRBJ2-5; possible D gene TRBD1, 6 bases. The CDR3 totals 16 residues. V was trimmed by 5 bases and J by 7 bases, leaving 23 bases between them. Per germline, CDR1 SEHNR and CDR2 FQNEAQ (reference sequence). In DNA form, the CDR3 reads TGTGCCAGCAGCCCCCAGTTTGGCAGGGGAATAGGGACCCAGTACTTC. Its protein is CASSPQFGRGIGTQYF.

The chain joins TRBV3-1 (or the pseudogene TRBV3-2) to TRBJ1-2; TRBD1 agrees at 7 bases. With V trimmed by 1 base and J by 3 bases, 8 bases remained unmatched. The germline V gene encodes CDR1 LGHDT and CDR2 YNNKEL (reference sequence). The CDR3 extends over 16 amino acids. The CDR3 nucleotides read TGTGCCAGCAGCCAAGCGGCAGGGGGTCTTTACTATGGCTACACCTTC. Protein: CASSQAAGGLYYGYTF.

CDR3 residues: CASSLFLGRDSSYNEQFF. The CDR3 coding sequence is TGTGCCAGCAGCTTGTTCCTAGGGCGAGACAGCTCCTACAATGAGCAGTTCTTC. The rearrangement uses TRBV5-8 and TRBJ2-1; D may be TRBD1 (5 bases). The CDR3 loop spans 18 amino acids. CDR1 is SGHTS and CDR2 is YDEGEE in the germline V gene. V lost 1 base, J lost 0 bases, and 17 bases lay in between. Full variable domain (remainder filled in from reference TRBV5-8 and TRBJ2-1): EAGVTQSPTHLIKTRGQQATLRCSPISGHTSVYWYQQALGLGLQFLLWYDEGEERNRGNFPPRFSGRQFPNYSSELNVNALELEDSALYLCASSLFLGRDSSYNEQFFGPGTRLTVL.

The V gene is TRBV29-1, the J gene TRBJ2-3, with 8 bases aligning to TRBD1. V lost 8 bases and J lost 4; bases outside the gene matches: 11. CDR3 length equals 14 residues. Germline CDR1 SQVTM, CDR2 ANQGSEA. This chain's CDR3 is CSSEIGQGPDTQYF. CDR3 nucleotide sequence: TGCAGCTCTGAGATAGGACAGGGACCAGATACGCAGTATTTT.

The chain joins TRBV4-3 to TRBJ1-1; TRBD1 matches at 7 bases. V was clipped by 3 bases and J by 4 bases; unmatched bases: 11. CDR3 size: 16 residues. CDR1 is LGHNA, CDR2 YSLEER, per germline. The CDR3 region is CASSHSPTTGFTEAFF. CDR3 sequence (DNA): TGCGCCAGCAGCCATTCCCCCACGACAGGGTTCACTGAAGCTTTCTTT.

The chain joins TRBV9 to TRBJ1-5; D call uncertain. From germline, CDR1 is SGDLS and CDR2 YYNGEE. CDR3 length equals 13 residues. The V gene lost 0 bases and the J gene lost 5 bases, with 6 bases spanning the gap. CDR3 sequence (DNA): TGTGCCAGCAGCGTAGAGGCGGATCAGCCCCAGCATTTT. Residues: CASSVEADQPQHF.

The chain carries TRBV6-5 and TRBJ1-5; TRBD1 is a possible D gene (6 bases). Germline assignment: CDR1 MNHEY and CDR2 SVGAGI. This CDR3 contains 12 residues. V lost 7 bases, J lost 4 bases, and 8 bases lay in between. The CDR3 DNA is TGTGCCAGCAAACAGGGTAATCAGCCCCAGCATTTT. Translated, it gives CASKQGNQPQHF.

The chain links TRBV15 to TRBJ2-7, with D tentatively TRBD2 (6 bases). The CDR3 is 13 residues long. Germline V gives CDR1 LNHNV, CDR2 YYDKDF (reference sequence). V was shortened by 5 bases and J by 2 bases, with 10 bases between the two germline ends. The CDR3: CATSLAKTYEQYF. In nucleotides, the CDR3 is TGTGCCACCAGCCTAGCGAAAACCTACGAGCAGTACTTC.